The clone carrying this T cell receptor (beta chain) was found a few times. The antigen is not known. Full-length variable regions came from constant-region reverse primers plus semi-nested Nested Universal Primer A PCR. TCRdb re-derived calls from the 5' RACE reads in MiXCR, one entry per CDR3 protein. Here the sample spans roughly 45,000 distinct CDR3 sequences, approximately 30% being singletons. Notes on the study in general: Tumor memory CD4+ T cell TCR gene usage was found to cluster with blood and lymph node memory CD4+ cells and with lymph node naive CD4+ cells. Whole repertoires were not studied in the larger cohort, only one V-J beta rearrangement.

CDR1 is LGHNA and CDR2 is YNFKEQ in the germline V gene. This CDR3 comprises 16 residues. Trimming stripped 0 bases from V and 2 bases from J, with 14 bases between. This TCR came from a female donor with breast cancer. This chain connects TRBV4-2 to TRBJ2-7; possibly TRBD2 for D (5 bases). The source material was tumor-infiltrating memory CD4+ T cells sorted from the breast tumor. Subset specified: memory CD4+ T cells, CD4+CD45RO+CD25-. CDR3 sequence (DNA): TGTGCCAGCAGCCAAGATAGCGCCACCCCCACCTACGAGCAGTACTTC. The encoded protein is CASSQDSATPTYEQYF.